This T cell receptor (beta chain) stems from a study of Graves' ophthalmopathy and Graves' hyperthyroidism. Transcripts of RNA were the source for amplifying TCR beta CDR3 regions. RT-PCR was first run with HTBI primers, then multiplex PCR in a second round. Each CDR3 protein is one row after TCRdb ran MiXCR on the multiplex PCR reads. Of under 200,000 distinct CDR3 sequences listed, 30% to 45% are singletons. This clonotype was recorded many times. This sequence originates from a woman in her thirties or forties with Graves' ophthalmopathy. Sequences were obtained from peripheral blood.

Here the CDR3 reads CAISVDSKRSEAFF. In DNA, the CDR3 is TGTGCCATCAGTGTGGACAGCAAGAGGTCTGAAGCTTTCTTT. The rearrangement uses TRBV10-3 and TRBJ1-1, with D perhaps TRBD1 (6 bases). The ends were cut back, 4 bases at V and 6 bases at J, with 15 bases in the middle. The V gene's germline CDR1 is ENHRY and CDR2 SYGVKD. This CDR3 has 14 amino acids.